A selection of T cell receptor beta chains follows, all from one sample in a study of vaccination and CD4 T cells after COVID-19. Each CDR3 protein gets one entry after TCRdb re-called the PCR reads with MiXCR. This sample yields tens of thousands of distinct CDR3 sequences, of which 25% to 30% are seen a single time; around 7.4% belongs to the top ten. Their recognized antigens are unknown. The sample consisted of CD4+ T cells from blood, cultured in vitro, taken about 7 months after SARS-CoV-2 vaccination. These receptors were obtained from a human donor who had recovered from COVID-19. Each CDR3 is given with its conserved first and last residue. Each record gives: V gene, J gene, clone size, D gene, CDR3 protein, CDR3 DNA. The D gene is left open where the match is weak. Part of the rows lack a size; the others show once, few, many or a class for expanded clones.

V gene: TRBV28; J gene: TRBJ2-7; clone size: .; D gene: TRBD2; CDR3 protein: CASSLSAGYEQYF; CDR3 DNA: TGTGCCAGCAGTTTATCAGCGGGATACGAGCAGTACTTC
V gene: TRBV20-1; J gene: TRBJ1-2; clone size: few; D gene: TRBD1; CDR3 protein: CSARDHRGGGYTF; CDR3 DNA: TGCAGTGCTAGAGATCACAGGGGAGGAGGCTACACCTTC
V gene: TRBV19; J gene: TRBJ2-7; clone size: .; D gene: .; CDR3 protein: CASSSIGFRRAAYEQYF; CDR3 DNA: TGTGCCAGTAGTAGTATCGGTTTTAGGCGGGCCGCCTACGAGCAGTACTTC
V gene: TRBV20-1; J gene: TRBJ1-2; clone size: few; D gene: .; CDR3 protein: CKVDWSHYGYTF; CDR3 DNA: TGCAAAGTCGACTGGTCCCACTATGGCTACACCTTC
V gene: TRBV7-8; J gene: TRBJ1-6; clone size: .; D gene: .; CDR3 protein: CASSLGSGFGSPLHF; CDR3 DNA: TGTGCCAGCAGCTTAGGATCAGGGTTTGGTTCACCCCTCCACTTT
V gene: TRBV7-3; J gene: TRBJ2-5; clone size: .; D gene: .; CDR3 protein: CASSTDRGETQYF; CDR3 DNA: TGTGCCAGCAGCACGGACCGCGGGGAGACCCAGTACTTC
V gene: TRBV19; J gene: TRBJ2-4; clone size: .; D gene: TRBD2; CDR3 protein: CASNERASGNIQYF; CDR3 DNA: TGTGCCAGTAACGAGAGGGCTAGCGGAAACATTCAGTACTTC
V gene: TRBV4-1; J gene: TRBJ1-5; clone size: .; D gene: .; CDR3 protein: CASSQEPRGGNQPQHF; CDR3 DNA: TGCGCCAGCAGCCAAGAACCCCGGGGGGGCAATCAGCCCCAGCATTTT
V gene: TRBV4-2; J gene: TRBJ1-5; clone size: .; D gene: TRBD1; CDR3 protein: CASSQATGGEGDQPQHF; CDR3 DNA: TGTGCCAGCAGCCAGGCGACAGGGGGCGAGGGGGATCAGCCCCAGCATTTT
V gene: TRBV20-1; J gene: TRBJ2-3; clone size: few; D gene: .; CDR3 protein: CSAKTSSDTQYF; CDR3 DNA: TGCAGTGCCAAGACTAGTTCAGATACGCAGTATTTT
V gene: TRBV19; J gene: TRBJ2-7; clone size: .; D gene: .; CDR3 protein: CASSRMTARSYEQYF; CDR3 DNA: TGTGCCAGTAGTCGAATGACAGCCCGCTCCTACGAGCAGTACTTC
V gene: TRBV20-1; J gene: TRBJ2-1; clone size: .; D gene: TRBD2; CDR3 protein: CSVTGTNYNEQFF; CDR3 DNA: TGCAGTGTAACCGGGACTAACTACAATGAGCAGTTCTTC
V gene: TRBV12-3/TRBV12-4; J gene: TRBJ1-5; clone size: .; D gene: .; CDR3 protein: CASNKGDLPQHF; CDR3 DNA: TGTGCCAGCAACAAGGGTGATCTGCCCCAGCATTTT
V gene: TRBV7-2; J gene: TRBJ2-5; clone size: many; D gene: .; CDR3 protein: CASSPPWVPETQYF; CDR3 DNA: TGTGCCAGCAGTCCCCCGTGGGTCCCGGAGACCCAGTACTTC
V gene: TRBV20-1; J gene: TRBJ1-6; clone size: .; D gene: .; CDR3 protein: CSAREGAQIRNSPLHF; CDR3 DNA: TGCAGTGCTAGAGAGGGGGCTCAAATCAGAAATTCACCCCTCCACTTT
V gene: TRBV20-1; J gene: TRBJ1-5; clone size: few; D gene: TRBD1; CDR3 protein: CSARGGQGLKPQHF; CDR3 DNA: TGCAGTGCTAGGGGGGGACAGGGGCTGAAGCCCCAGCATTTT
V gene: TRBV18; J gene: TRBJ1-1; clone size: .; D gene: TRBD1; CDR3 protein: CASSLRTGDTEAFF; CDR3 DNA: TGTGCCAGCTCACTCAGGACAGGGGACACTGAAGCTTTCTTT
V gene: TRBV6-5; J gene: TRBJ2-1; clone size: .; D gene: .; CDR3 protein: CASSYEGYNEQFF; CDR3 DNA: TGTGCCAGCAGTTACGAGGGCTACAATGAGCAGTTCTTC
V gene: TRBV28; J gene: TRBJ1-6; clone size: few; D gene: .; CDR3 protein: CASSLSPGLHNSPLHF; CDR3 DNA: TGTGCCAGCAGTTTATCCCCGGGACTGCATAATTCACCCCTCCACTTT
V gene: TRBV28; J gene: TRBJ2-5; clone size: .; D gene: TRBD1; CDR3 protein: CASSTRQGGGETQYF; CDR3 DNA: TGTGCCAGCAGTACACGACAGGGGGGGGGAGAGACCCAGTACTTC
V gene: TRBV4-2; J gene: TRBJ1-2; clone size: .; D gene: .; CDR3 protein: CASSHPLVRGSYGYTF; CDR3 DNA: TGTGCCAGCAGCCACCCCTTAGTTAGGGGTAGCTATGGCTACACCTTC
V gene: TRBV7-2; J gene: TRBJ2-1; clone size: few; D gene: .; CDR3 protein: CASSPPNLNEQFF; CDR3 DNA: TGTGCCAGCAGCCCACCCAATCTCAATGAGCAGTTCTTC
V gene: TRBV20-1; J gene: TRBJ2-7; clone size: .; D gene: TRBD2; CDR3 protein: CSAPGLAGVGAGEQYF; CDR3 DNA: TGCAGTGCCCCGGGACTAGCGGGAGTGGGGGCGGGAGAGCAGTACTTC
V gene: TRBV7-6; J gene: TRBJ2-7; clone size: few; D gene: TRBD2; CDR3 protein: CASSTYGTSGRPAPLEQYF; CDR3 DNA: TGTGCCAGCAGCACGTACGGGACTAGCGGGAGGCCCGCTCCATTGGAGCAGTACTTC
V gene: TRBV20-1; J gene: TRBJ1-5; clone size: .; D gene: .; CDR3 protein: CSAKTDYNQPQHF; CDR3 DNA: TGCAGTGCAAAGACAGATTACAATCAGCCCCAGCATTTT